Listed below are T cell receptor beta chains from one sample, sequenced in a study of blood T cell repertoires in COVID-19. The protocol was immunoSEQ multiplex PCR, while the TCRdb copy is restricted to in-frame clones and leaves out a portion. The sample lists fewer than 85,000 clones, over 65% occurring once. The sequenced material came from peripheral blood. These receptors all stem from a human donor with acute or convalescent COVID-19. The donor label of this sample is uncertain. The CDR3 runs from the conserved cysteine through the conserved F or W. D genes are given only for firm matches. Clone size is not always given. Where it is, it says once, few, many or a class for expanded clones.

TRBJ1-1,.,.,TRBV5-6,CASSLGRGPGNTEAFF,TGTGCCAGCAGCTTGGGCAGGGGTCCCGGGAACACTGAAGCTTTCTTT
TRBJ2-5,TRBD2,once,TRBV6-5,CASRTAASGGETQYF,TGTGCCAGCAGAACGGCGGCTAGCGGGGGTGAGACCCAGTACTTC
TRBJ2-3,.,.,TRBV24-1,CATSPSDSRTDTQYF,TGTGCCACCAGCCCCTCGGACAGCCGCACAGATACGCAGTATTTT
TRBJ2-7,TRBD2,few,TRBV6-5,CASSYGAGDYEQYF,TGTGCCAGCAGTTACGGGGCGGGAGACTACGAGCAGTACTTC
TRBJ2-7,.,few,TRBV6-2/TRBV6-3,CASSPLGTGAFEQYF,TGTGCCAGCAGCCCTCTCGGGACTGGGGCATTCGAGCAGTACTTC
TRBJ2-5,TRBD1,.,TRBV2,CASKTGVEETQYF,TGTGCCAGCAAGACAGGGGTAGAGGAGACCCAGTACTTC
TRBJ2-7,.,.,TRBV28,CASTLASASEQYF,TGTGCCAGCACCCTAGCGTCCGCTAGCGAGCAGTACTTC
TRBJ2-7,.,.,TRBV7-9,CASSPGTSGYEQYF,TGTGCCAGCAGCCCCGGGACTTCCGGCTACGAGCAGTACTTC
TRBJ2-1,.,.,TRBV3-1/TRBV3-2,CASSLGHSYNEQFF,TGTGCCAGCAGCCTGGGACACTCCTACAATGAGCAGTTCTTC
TRBJ2-7,TRBD2,.,TRBV2,CASRQGGLATEQYF,TGTGCCAGCAGGCAGGGAGGACTAGCCACCGAGCAGTACTTC
TRBJ2-1,TRBD1,.,TRBV13,CASSPRTGDEQFF,TGTGCCAGCAGCCCTAGGACAGGGGATGAGCAGTTCTTC
TRBJ2-1,TRBD2,.,TRBV7-2,CASSFRTLAGGQGQFF,TGTGCCAGCAGCTTTAGAACGCTAGCGGGGGGACAGGGGCAGTTCTTC
TRBJ2-5,.,.,TRBV23-1,CARVGVQETQYF,TGCGCCAGGGTCGGGGTACAAGAGACCCAGTACTTC
TRBJ2-2,TRBD2,.,TRBV7-6,CASSSGLAGGSPNTGELFF,TGTGCCAGCAGCTCCGGACTAGCGGGGGGTTCCCCCAACACCGGGGAGCTGTTTTTT
TRBJ1-1,.,.,TRBV29-1,CSAQQGPNTEAFF,TGCAGCGCTCAACAGGGTCCGAACACTGAAGCTTTCTTT
TRBJ2-5,.,.,TRBV11-1,CASSPRSGPQETQYF,TGTGCCAGCAGCCCGCGTAGCGGACCCCAAGAGACCCAGTACTTC
TRBJ2-1,.,.,TRBV30,CAWSVQVSDEQFF,TGTGCCTGGAGTGTACAGGTATCAGATGAGCAGTTCTTC
TRBJ2-1,TRBD2,.,TRBV6-6,CASRPLRTSAYNEQFF,TGTGCCAGCAGACCACTCAGGACTAGCGCCTACAATGAGCAGTTCTTC
TRBJ2-5,.,.,TRBV5-6,CASSFGGQETQYF,TGTGCCAGCAGCTTTGGCGGTCAAGAGACCCAGTACTTC
TRBJ2-3,TRBD2,once,TRBV6-5,CASSPLAGGADTQYF,TGTGCCAGCAGTCCCCTAGCGGGAGGGGCAGATACGCAGTATTTT